This entry lists 3 T cell receptor beta chains sequenced from one sample in a study of cytomegalovirus exposure and HLA in healthy donors. The PCR contained 60 Vbeta and 13 Jbeta primers. The data were produced by immunoSEQ multiplex PCR, yet TCRdb's version contains in-frame clones alone and is incomplete. This table holds some 190,000 clones, 76% found once. The sample consisted of PBMCs. These receptor sequences come from a man aged 18-30 years in good health and CMV-seronegative.

V and J are TRBV6-1 and TRBJ1-1; the D is unclear. In germline, CDR1 is MNHNS, CDR2 SASEGT. The CDR3 spans 13 residues. V was trimmed by 6 bases and J by 0 bases, leaving 8 bases between them. The CDR3 here is CASRPVMNTEAFF. CDR3 nucleotides: TGTGCCAGCAGACCGGTGATGAACACTGAAGCTTTCTTT.

The chain carries TRBV4-1 and TRBJ1-1; 11 nucleotides match TRBD1. The junction had 3 bases not matched to a gene; V was cut back by 0 bases and J by 6 bases. Germline V lookup: CDR1 MGHRA, CDR2 YSYEKL. CDR3 size: 15 residues. CDR3 region: CASSQEDRGLAEAFF. In DNA, the CDR3 is TGCGCCAGCAGCCAAGAGGACAGGGGGCTCGCTGAAGCTTTCTTT.

The chain is built from TRBV6-5 and TRBJ2-5, with a tentative D call TRBD2 (5 bases). CDR3 size: 13 residues. Germline CDR1 reads MNHEY; CDR2 reads SVGAGI. V lost 5 bases to trimming and J lost 1 base, with 8 bases between them. CDR3 sequence reads: CASSLAFQETQYF. As DNA, the CDR3 is TGTGCCAGCAGTCTAGCTTTCCAAGAGACCCAGTACTTC.